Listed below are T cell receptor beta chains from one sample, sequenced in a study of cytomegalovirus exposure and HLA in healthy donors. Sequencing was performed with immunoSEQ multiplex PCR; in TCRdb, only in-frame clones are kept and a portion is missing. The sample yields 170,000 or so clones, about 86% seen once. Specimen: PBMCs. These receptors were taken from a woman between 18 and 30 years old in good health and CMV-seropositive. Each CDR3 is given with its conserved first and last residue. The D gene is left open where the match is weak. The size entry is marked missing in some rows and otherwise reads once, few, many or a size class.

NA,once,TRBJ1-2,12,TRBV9,TGTGCCAGCAGCTTACCAAGGGGTGGCTACACCTTC,CASSLPRGGYTF
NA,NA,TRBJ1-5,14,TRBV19,TGTGCCAGTAGTACCCCACAGGGATATCAGCCCCAGCATTTT,CASSTPQGYQPQHF
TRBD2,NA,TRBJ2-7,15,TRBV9,TGTGCCAGCAGCGTAGCAGCGGGGGCCGGCTACGAGCAGTACTTC,CASSVAAGAGYEQYF
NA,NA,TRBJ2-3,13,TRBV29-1,TGCAGCACCGACACGCAAAGCACAGATACGCAGTATTTT,CSTDTQSTDTQYF
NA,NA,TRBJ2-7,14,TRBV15,TGTGCCACCAGCAGAGATGCCCACAACTACGAGCAGTACTTC,CATSRDAHNYEQYF
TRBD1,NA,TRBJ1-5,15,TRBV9,TGTGCCAGCAACCTAAAGGCAGGGGGCTTCCAGCCCCAGCATTTT,CASNLKAGGFQPQHF
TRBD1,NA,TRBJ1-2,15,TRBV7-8,TGTGCCAGCAGCCAACAGGGGGGAAGTAGGGATGGCTACACCTTC,CASSQQGGSRDGYTF
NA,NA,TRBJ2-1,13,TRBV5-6,TGTGCCAGCAGCCTACAGGGACGCAATGAGCAGTTCTTC,CASSLQGRNEQFF
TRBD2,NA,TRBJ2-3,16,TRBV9,TGTGCCAGCAGCGCACTAGCGGGGGAAATAGCAGATACGCAGTATTTT,CASSALAGEIADTQYF
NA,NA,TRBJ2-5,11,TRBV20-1,TGCAGCAAAGATGAACGGGAGACCCAGTACTTC,CSKDERETQYF
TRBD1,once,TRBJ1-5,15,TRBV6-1,TGTGCCAGCAGAATGACAGGGGACAGCAATCAGCCCCAGCATTTT,CASRMTGDSNQPQHF
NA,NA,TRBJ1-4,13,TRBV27,TGTGCCAGCAGCGACAGGCTGAATGAAAAACTGTTTTTT,CASSDRLNEKLFF
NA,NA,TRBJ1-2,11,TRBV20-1,TGCAGTGCTGGGTCCAGGGTCGGCTACACCTTC,CSAGSRVGYTF
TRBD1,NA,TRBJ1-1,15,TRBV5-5,TGTGCCACCAAACCAGGGGGCCCCATGAACACTGAAGCTTTCTTT,CATKPGGPMNTEAFF
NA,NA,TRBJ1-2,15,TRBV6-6,TGTGCCAGCAGTTCCCTCCGCCTGGCAGGCTATGGCTACACCTTC,CASSSLRLAGYGYTF
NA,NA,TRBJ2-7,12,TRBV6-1,TGTGCCAGCACAGGGGAGGGATACGAGCAGTACTTC,CASTGEGYEQYF
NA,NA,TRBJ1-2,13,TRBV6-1,TGTGCCAGCAGCGAGGGGACACCCGTTGGCTACACCTTC,CASSEGTPVGYTF
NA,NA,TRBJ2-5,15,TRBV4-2,TGTGCCAGCAGCCAAGAGTGGGGGAGGCAAGAGACCCAGTACTTC,CASSQEWGRQETQYF
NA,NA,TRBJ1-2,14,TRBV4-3,TGCGCCAGCAGCCAAGAACAGAAAAACTATGGCTACACCTTC,CASSQEQKNYGYTF
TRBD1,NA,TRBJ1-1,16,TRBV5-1,TGCGCCAGCAGCTTGGCCGGGACAGGGACGGGTACTGAAGCTTTCTTT,CASSLAGTGTGTEAFF
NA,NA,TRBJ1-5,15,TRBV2,TGTGCCAGCAGCGATCCTACTTTTGACAATCAGCCCCAGCATTTT,CASSDPTFDNQPQHF
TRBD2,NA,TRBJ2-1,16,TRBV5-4,TGTGCCAGCAGCTTGCTCGGCGGGGGGGCCAGGAATGAGCAGTTCTTC,CASSLLGGGARNEQFF
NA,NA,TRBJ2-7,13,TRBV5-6,TGTGCCAGCAGCTTGATGGGCCCAAGCGAGCAGTACTTC,CASSLMGPSEQYF
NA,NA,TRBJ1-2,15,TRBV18,TGTGCCAGCTCGTCAGCCCTCGACAGACCCTATGGCTACACCTTC,CASSSALDRPYGYTF
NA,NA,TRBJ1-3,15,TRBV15,TGTGCCACCAGCACGGACAATTGGGCTGGAAACACCATATATTTT,CATSTDNWAGNTIYF
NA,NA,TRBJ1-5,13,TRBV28,TGTGCCAGCATTGGGGCGCCAGTGCAGCCCCAGCATTTT,CASIGAPVQPQHF
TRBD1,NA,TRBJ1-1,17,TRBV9,TGTGCCAGCAGCGTATCCCAAGCAGGGGGTGGGAACACTGAAGCTTTCTTT,CASSVSQAGGGNTEAFF
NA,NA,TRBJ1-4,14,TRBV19,TGTGCCAGTAGCCCACTATCAACTAATGAAAAACTGTTTTTT,CASSPLSTNEKLFF
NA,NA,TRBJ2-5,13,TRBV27,NA,CASSFFGEETQYF
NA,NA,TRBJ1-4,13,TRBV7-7,TGTGCCAGCAGCACCAGGGTGAATGAAAAACTGTTTTTT,CASSTRVNEKLFF
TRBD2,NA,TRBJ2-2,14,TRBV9,TGTGCCAGCAGCGCCAGCGGGGACACCGGGGAGCTGTTTTTT,CASSASGDTGELFF
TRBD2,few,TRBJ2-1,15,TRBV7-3,TGTGCCAGCAGCTTAAAGCTAGCGGGACCTCGTGAGCAGTTCTTC,CASSLKLAGPREQFF
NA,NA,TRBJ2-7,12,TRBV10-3,TGTGCCATCAGTGAACTCCGCTACGAGCAGTACTTC,CAISELRYEQYF
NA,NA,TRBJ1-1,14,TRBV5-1,TGCGCCAGCAGCTGGGGGGACGGGGACACTGAAGCTTTCTTT,CASSWGDGDTEAFF
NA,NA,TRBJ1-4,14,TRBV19,TGTGCCAGTAGTATGGCAGGCCAAAATGAAAAACTGTTTTTT,CASSMAGQNEKLFF
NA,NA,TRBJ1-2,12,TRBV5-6,TGTGCCAGCAGCTTGGATGGACAGAGCTACACCTTC,CASSLDGQSYTF
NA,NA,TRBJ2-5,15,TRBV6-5,TGTGCCAGCAGAATCGTAATGACAGGGAGGGAGACCCAGTACTTC,CASRIVMTGRETQYF
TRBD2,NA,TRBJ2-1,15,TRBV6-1,TGTGCCAGCAGTCCCGGTAGCGGGGGATACAATGAGCAGTTCTTC,CASSPGSGGYNEQFF
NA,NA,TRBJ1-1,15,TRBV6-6,TGTGCCAGCATCCACCCAGAGGGATTAAACACTGAAGCTTTCTTT,CASIHPEGLNTEAFF
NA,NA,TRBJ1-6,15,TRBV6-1,TGTGCCAGCAGTGAATTAAAGGGGCGGAATTCACCCCTCCACTTT,CASSELKGRNSPLHF
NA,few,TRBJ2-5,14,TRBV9,TGTGCCAGCAGCGTAGGTACAGTCCAAGAGACCCAGTACTTC,CASSVGTVQETQYF
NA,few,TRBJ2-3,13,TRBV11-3,TGTGCCAGCAGCGCAGGGTGGGGAGGTACGCAGTATTTT,CASSAGWGGTQYF
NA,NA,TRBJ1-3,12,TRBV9,TGTGCCAGCAGTGCAGAAGGAAACACCATATATTTT,CASSAEGNTIYF
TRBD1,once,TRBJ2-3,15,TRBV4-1,TGCGCCAGCAGCCAAGAGGCAGGGGGCGCCGATACGCAGTATTTT,CASSQEAGGADTQYF
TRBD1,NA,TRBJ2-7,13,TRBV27,TGTGCCAGCAGCCCCGGGACAGGGAGCGAGCAGTACTTC,CASSPGTGSEQYF
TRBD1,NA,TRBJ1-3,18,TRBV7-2,TGTGCCAGCAGCTTCCTAGGAGGGGGCTTAACTTCTGGAAACACCATATATTTT,CASSFLGGGLTSGNTIYF
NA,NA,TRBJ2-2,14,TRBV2,TGTGCCAGCGCCCGGGAAAAAAACACCGGGGAGCTGTTTTTT,CASAREKNTGELFF
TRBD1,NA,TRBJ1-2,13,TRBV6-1,TGTGCCGGAGCACAGGGGGTTAGATATGGCTACACCTTC,CAGAQGVRYGYTF
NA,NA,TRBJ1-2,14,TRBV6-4,TGTGCCAGCAGTGAATACCCCGAGGGTACTCGCTACACCTTC,CASSEYPEGTRYTF
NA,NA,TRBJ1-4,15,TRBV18,TGTGCCAGCTCACTCCAACAGGTCCCTAATGAAAAACTGTTTTTT,CASSLQQVPNEKLFF
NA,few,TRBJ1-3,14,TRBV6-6,TGTGCCAGCAGTTACGACAGATATGGAAACACCATATATTTT,CASSYDRYGNTIYF
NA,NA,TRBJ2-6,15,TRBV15,TGTGCCACCAGCAGAGATGGCCCTGGGGCCAACGTCCTGACTTTC,CATSRDGPGANVLTF
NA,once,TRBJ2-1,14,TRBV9,TGTGCCAGCAGCGTTCTGGGGGGGGCAAGTGAGCAGTTCTTC,CASSVLGGASEQFF
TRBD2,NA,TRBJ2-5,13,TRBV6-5,TGTGCCAGCAGGGGGGGGGTTTCGGAGACCCAGTACTTC,CASRGGVSETQYF